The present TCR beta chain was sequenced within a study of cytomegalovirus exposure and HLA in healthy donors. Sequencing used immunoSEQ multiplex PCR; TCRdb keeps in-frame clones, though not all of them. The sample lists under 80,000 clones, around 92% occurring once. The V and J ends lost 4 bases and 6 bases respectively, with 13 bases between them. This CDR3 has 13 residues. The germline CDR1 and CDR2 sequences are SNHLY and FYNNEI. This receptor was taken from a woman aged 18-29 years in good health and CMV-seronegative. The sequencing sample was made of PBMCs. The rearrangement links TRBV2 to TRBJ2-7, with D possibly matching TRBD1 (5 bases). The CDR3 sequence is CASSGQGPAEQYF. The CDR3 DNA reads TGTGCCAGCAGTGGGCAGGGTCCGGCCGAGCAGTACTTC. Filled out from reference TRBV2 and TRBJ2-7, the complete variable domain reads EPEVTQTPSHQVTQMGQEVILRCVPISNHLYFYWYRQILGQKVEFLVSFYNNEISEKSEIFDDQFSVERPDGSNFTLKIRSTKLEDSAMYFCASSGQGPAEQYFGPGTRLTVT.